This entry is about one TCR beta chain. Germline CDR1 and CDR2: SGHTA and FQGTGA. The CDR3 loop spans 13 amino acids. Trimming removed 1 base from V and 6 bases from J, with 7 bases in between. Sequenced by immunoSEQ multiplex PCR; TCRdb stores in-frame clones only, minus some. The profile shows under 300,000 clones, 70% to 90% of them singletons. The data belong to a study of blood T cell repertoires in COVID-19. On the study more broadly: Recovery meant two consecutive negative NP/OP PCR tests, professional clearance, or resolved symptoms. The study drew acute and convalescent COVID-19 samples from the United States, Italy and Spain.

Participants' reported clinical history set cohort assignment. The chain carries TRBV7-3 and TRBJ2-4, with a tentative D call TRBD1 (6 bases). This clonotype originated in a woman aged 60-75 years in a cohort exposed to, infected with or recovered from COVID-19 (not recorded which). The sequencing input was PBMCs or T cells enriched from blood (not recorded which). The CDR3 DNA reads TGTGCCAGCAGCTTAAAACAGGGAAACATTCAGTACTTC. Its protein product is CASSLKQGNIQYF.